The sample holds a few counts of the clone carrying this T cell receptor (beta chain). Its specificity is unknown. Unexposed donor CD4+ T cells date from about 2011-2018, before the COVID-19 pandemic. This record belongs to a study of CD4 T cells in relation to SARS-CoV-2 and coronaviruses. Study-level background: The HLA restriction of the shared crossreactive spike epitopes was mapped.

Uncultured naive and memory CD4+ T cells supplied DNA for deep TCR-beta sequencing. Assay used: immunoSEQ multiplex PCR; TCRdb lists only in-frame clones, some missing. There are some 65,000 clones in the sample; over 80% occur only once, and 1.6% lies in the top ten. Whole-study results and caveats: Compared with monoreactive clones, crossreactive clones showed significantly weaker SARS-CoV-2 expansion. This crossreactivity analysis covered spike protein alone, no other viral proteins.

V was pared by 5 bases and J by 0 bases, with 11 bases between. The CDR3 is made up of 15 amino acids. The germline CDR1 and CDR2 sequences are SEHNR and FQNEAQ (reference sequence). The V gene is TRBV7-9, the J gene TRBJ1-3; D gene ambiguous. Input material: memory CD4+ T cells from PBMCs. The TCR comes from a human donor in good health. CDR3 bases: TGTGCCAGCAGCACTTGGGGTTTCTCTGGAAACACCATATATTTT. Protein product: CASSTWGFSGNTIYF.